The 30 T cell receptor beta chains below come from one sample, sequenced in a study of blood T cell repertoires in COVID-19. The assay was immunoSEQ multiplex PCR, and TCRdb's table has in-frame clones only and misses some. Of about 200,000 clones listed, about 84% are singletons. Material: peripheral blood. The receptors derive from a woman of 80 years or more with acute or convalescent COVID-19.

The CDR3 DNA follows: TGTGCCAGCAGCCAAATAGACAGCTTACGGCAGTTCTTC. Residues: CASSQIDSLRQFF. The chain uses TRBV3-1 (or the pseudogene TRBV3-2) and TRBJ2-1, with D possibly being TRBD1 (5 bases). With 2 bases removed from V and 12 bases from J, the gap between germline ends came to 14 bases. The CDR3 runs to 13 residues. In germline, CDR1 is LGHDT, CDR2 YNNKEL (reference sequence).

CDR3 nucleotide sequence: TGTGCCAGCAGTGGAACAGGGGGCTTATCCTATAATTCACCCCTCCACTTT. Its translation is CASSGTGGLSYNSPLHF. The chain is built from TRBV2 and TRBJ1-6; 9 positions agree with TRBD1. Germline V gene lookup returns CDR1 SNHLY and CDR2 FYNNEI. V lost 4 bases and J lost 1; bases outside the gene matches: 5. The CDR3 has 17 residues.

CDR3 sequence reads: CASSLDGGGSYEQYF. The CDR3 region has the DNA TGTGCCAGCAGCTTGGATGGGGGAGGTTCCTACGAGCAGTACTTC. V usage is TRBV5-4 and J usage is TRBJ2-7; D is perhaps TRBD2 (6 bases). The CDR3 spans 15 residues. CDR1 and CDR2 from the germline V gene are SGHNT and YYREEE (reference sequence). V was clipped by 0 bases and J by 1 base, with 11 bases between them.

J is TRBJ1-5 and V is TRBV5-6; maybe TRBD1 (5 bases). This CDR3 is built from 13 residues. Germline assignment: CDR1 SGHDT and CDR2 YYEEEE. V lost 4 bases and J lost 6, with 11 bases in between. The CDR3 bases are TGTGCCAGCAGCCCGGCGGGGGTTCAGCCCCAGCATTTT. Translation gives CASSPAGVQPQHF.

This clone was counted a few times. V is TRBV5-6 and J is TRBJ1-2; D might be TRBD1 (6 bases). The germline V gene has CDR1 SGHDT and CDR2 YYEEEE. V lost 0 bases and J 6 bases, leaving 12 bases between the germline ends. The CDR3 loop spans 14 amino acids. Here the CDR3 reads CASSLARSGDGYTF. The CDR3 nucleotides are TGTGCCAGCAGCTTGGCCCGTTCAGGGGATGGCTACACCTTC.

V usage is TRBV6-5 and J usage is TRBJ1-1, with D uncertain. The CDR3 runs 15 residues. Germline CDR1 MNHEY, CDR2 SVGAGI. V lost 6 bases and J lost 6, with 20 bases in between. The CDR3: CASSDRRGRSPEAFF. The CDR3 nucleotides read TGTGCCAGCAGCGACCGACGAGGGCGGTCGCCTGAAGCTTTCTTT.

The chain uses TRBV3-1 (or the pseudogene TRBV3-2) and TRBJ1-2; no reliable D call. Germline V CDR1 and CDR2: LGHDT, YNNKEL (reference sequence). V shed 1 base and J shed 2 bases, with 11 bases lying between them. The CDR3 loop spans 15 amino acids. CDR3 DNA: TGTGCCAGCAGCCAAGGACGCGGCCCAAACTATGGCTACACCTTC. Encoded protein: CASSQGRGPNYGYTF.

CDR3 amino acids: CASSLSGRGGEQFF. The DNA for the CDR3 is TGTGCCAGCAGCTTAAGCGGGAGAGGCGGTGAGCAGTTCTTC. The chain carries TRBV7-3 and TRBJ2-1; TRBD2 matches at 7 bases. V lost 1 base and J lost 9; bases outside the gene matches: 6. The CDR3 is 14 amino acids. The germline V gene encodes CDR1 SGHTA and CDR2 FQGTGA.

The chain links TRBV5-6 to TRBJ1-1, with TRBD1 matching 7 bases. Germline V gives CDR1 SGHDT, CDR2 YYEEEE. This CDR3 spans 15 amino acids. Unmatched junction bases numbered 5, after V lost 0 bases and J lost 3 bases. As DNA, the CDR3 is TGTGCCAGCAGCTTGGTTGGCAGGGGGTACACTGAAGCTTTCTTT. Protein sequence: CASSLVGRGYTEAFF.

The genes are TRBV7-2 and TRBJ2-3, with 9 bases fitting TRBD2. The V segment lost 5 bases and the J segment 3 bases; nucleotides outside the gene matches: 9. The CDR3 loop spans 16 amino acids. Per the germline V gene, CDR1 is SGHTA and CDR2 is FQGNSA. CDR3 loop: CASSLGGGGGTDTQYF. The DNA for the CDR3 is TGTGCCAGCAGCCTAGGCGGGGGGGGCGGGACAGATACGCAGTATTTT. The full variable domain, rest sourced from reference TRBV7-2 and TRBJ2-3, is GAGVSQSPSNKVTEKGKDVELRCDPISGHTALYWYRQSLGQGLEFLIYFQGNSAPDKSGLPSDRFSAERTGGSVSTLTIQRTQQEDSAVYLCASSLGGGGGTDTQYFGPGTRLTVL.

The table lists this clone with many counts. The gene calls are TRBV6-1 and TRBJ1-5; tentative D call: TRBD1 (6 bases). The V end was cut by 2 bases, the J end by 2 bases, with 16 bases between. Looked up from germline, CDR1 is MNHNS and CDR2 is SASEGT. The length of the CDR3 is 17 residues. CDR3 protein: CASSEWAGVDGNQPQHF. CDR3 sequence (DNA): TGTGCCAGCAGTGAATGGGCAGGGGTTGATGGCAATCAGCCCCAGCATTTT.

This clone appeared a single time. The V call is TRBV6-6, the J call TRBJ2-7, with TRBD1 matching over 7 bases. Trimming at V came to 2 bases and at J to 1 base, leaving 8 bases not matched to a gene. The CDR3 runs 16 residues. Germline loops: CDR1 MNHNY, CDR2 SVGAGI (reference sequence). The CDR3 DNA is TGTGCCAGCAGTTACCTCGAGACAGGGTCTTCCTACGAGCAGTACTTC. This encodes CASSYLETGSSYEQYF.

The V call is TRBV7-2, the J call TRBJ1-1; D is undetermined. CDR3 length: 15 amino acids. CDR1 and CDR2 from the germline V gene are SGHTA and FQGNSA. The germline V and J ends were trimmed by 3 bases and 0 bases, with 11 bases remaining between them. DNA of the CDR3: TGTGCCAGCAGCTTCCAACATAACATGAACACTGAAGCTTTCTTT. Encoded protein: CASSFQHNMNTEAFF.

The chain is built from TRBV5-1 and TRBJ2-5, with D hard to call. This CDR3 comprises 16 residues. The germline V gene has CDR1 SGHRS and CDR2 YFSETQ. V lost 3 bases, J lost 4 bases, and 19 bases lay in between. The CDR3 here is CASSSRNQALGETQYF. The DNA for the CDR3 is TGCGCCAGCAGCTCGAGGAACCAAGCTTTAGGAGAGACCCAGTACTTC.

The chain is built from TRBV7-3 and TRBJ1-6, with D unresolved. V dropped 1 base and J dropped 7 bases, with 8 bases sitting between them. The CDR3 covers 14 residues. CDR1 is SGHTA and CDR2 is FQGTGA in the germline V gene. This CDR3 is CASSLSAVNSPLHF. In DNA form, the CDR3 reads TGTGCCAGCAGCTTAAGTGCAGTCAATTCACCCCTCCACTTT.

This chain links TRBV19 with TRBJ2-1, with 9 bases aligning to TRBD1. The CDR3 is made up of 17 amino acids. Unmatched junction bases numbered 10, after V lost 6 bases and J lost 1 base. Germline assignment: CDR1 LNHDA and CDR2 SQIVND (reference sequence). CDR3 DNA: TGTGCCAGTAGCGCTCTACAGGGGGCTGGGTCCTACAATGAGCAGTTCTTC. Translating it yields CASSALQGAGSYNEQFF.

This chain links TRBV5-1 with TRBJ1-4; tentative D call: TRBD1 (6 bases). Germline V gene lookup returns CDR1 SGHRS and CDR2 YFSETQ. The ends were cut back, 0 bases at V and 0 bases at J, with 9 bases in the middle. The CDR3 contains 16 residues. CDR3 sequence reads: CASSLDRVTTNEKLFF. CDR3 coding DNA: TGCGCCAGCAGCTTGGACAGGGTAACAACTAATGAAAAACTGTTTTTT.

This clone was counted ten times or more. CDR3 DNA: TGTGCCAGCAAGCGGGGACAGGGGGCGATGTACGAGCAGTACTTC. This gives the protein CASKRGQGAMYEQYF. V usage is TRBV28 and J usage is TRBJ2-7; 12 positions agree with TRBD1. Unmatched junction bases numbered 8, after V lost 7 bases and J lost 4 bases. The germline CDR1 and CDR2 sequences are MDHEN and SYDVKM. This CDR3 has 15 amino acids. The variable domain in full, completed from reference TRBV28 and TRBJ2-7, reads DVKVTQSSRYLVKRTGEKVFLECVQDMDHENMFWYRQDPGLGLRLIYFSYDVKMKEKGDIPEGYSVSREKKERFSLILESASTNQTSMYLCASKRGQGAMYEQYFGPGTRLTVT.

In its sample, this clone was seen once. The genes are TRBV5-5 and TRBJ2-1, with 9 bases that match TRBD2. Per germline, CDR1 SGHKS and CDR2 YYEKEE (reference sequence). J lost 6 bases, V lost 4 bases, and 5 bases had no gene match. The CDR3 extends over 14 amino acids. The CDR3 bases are TGTGCCAGCAGCCGACCGGGACTAGCCAATGAGCAGTTCTTC. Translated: CASSRPGLANEQFF. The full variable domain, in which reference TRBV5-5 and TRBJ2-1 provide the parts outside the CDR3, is DAGVTQSPTHLIKTRGQQVTLRCSPISGHKSVSWYQQVLGQGPQFIFQYYEKEERGRGNFPDRFSARQFPNYSSELNVNALLLGDSALYLCASSRPGLANEQFFGPGTRLTVL.

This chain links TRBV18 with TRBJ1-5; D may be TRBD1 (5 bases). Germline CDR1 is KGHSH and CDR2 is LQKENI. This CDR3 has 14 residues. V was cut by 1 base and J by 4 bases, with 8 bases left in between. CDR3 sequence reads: CASSPQGTNQPQHF. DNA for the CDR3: TGTGCCAGCTCACCACAGGGGACTAATCAGCCCCAGCATTTT.

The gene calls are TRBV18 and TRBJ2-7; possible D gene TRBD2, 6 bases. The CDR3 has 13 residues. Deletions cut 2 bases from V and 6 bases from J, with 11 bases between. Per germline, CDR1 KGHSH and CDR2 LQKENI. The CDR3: CASSPIPEGEQYF. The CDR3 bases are TGTGCCAGCTCACCAATCCCGGAGGGCGAGCAGTACTTC. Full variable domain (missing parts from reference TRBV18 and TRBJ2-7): NAGVMQNPRHLVRRRGQEARLRCSPMKGHSHVYWYRQLPEEGLKFMVYLQKENIIDESGMPKERFSAEFPKEGPSILRIQQVVRGDSAAYFCASSPIPEGEQYFGPGTRLTVT.

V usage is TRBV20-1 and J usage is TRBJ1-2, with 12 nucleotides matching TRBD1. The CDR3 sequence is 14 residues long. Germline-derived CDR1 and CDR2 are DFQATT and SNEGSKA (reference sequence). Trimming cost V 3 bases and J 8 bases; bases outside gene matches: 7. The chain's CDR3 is CSASWDRGLGGYTF. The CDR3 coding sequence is TGCAGTGCTAGTTGGGACAGGGGGCTCGGCGGCTACACCTTC.

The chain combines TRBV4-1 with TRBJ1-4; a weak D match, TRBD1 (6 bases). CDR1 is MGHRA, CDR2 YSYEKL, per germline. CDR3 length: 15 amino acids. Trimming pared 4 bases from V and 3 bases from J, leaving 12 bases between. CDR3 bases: TGCGCCAGCAGCCTTACAGGGTTGGCTAATGAAAAACTGTTTTTT. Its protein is CASSLTGLANEKLFF.

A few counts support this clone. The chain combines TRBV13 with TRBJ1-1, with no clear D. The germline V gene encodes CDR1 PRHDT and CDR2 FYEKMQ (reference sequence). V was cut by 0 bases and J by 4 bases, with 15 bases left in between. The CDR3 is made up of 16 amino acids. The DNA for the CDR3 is TGTGCCAGCAGCTTAGGCCTATGGTCACGGGGCACTGAAGCTTTCTTT. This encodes CASSLGLWSRGTEAFF. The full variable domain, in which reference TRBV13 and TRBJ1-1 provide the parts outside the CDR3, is AAGVIQSPRHLIKEKRETATLKCYPIPRHDTVYWYQQGPGQDPQFLISFYEKMQSDKGSIPDRFSAQQFSDYHSELNMSSLELGDSALYFCASSLGLWSRGTEAFFGQGTRLTVV.

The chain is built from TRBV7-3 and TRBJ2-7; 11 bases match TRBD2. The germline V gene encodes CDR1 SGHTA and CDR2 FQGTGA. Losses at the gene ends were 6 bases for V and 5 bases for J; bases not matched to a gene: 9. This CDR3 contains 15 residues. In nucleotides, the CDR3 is TGTGCCAGCAGTCCCCTACTAGCGGGAGTCGACGAGCAGTACTTC. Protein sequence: CASSPLLAGVDEQYF.

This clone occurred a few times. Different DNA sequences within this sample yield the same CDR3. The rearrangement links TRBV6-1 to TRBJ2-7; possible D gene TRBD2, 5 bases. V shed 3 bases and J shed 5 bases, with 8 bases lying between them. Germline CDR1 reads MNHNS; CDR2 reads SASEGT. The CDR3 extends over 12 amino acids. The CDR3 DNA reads TGTGCCAGCAGTGACCCGGGGAACGAGCAGTACTTC. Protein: CASSDPGNEQYF.

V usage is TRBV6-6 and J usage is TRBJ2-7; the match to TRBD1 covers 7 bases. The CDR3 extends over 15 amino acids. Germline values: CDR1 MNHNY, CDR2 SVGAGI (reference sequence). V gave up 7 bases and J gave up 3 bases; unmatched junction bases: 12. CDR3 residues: CASISYRQGGYEQYF. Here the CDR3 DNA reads TGTGCCAGCATTTCCTACCGACAGGGCGGCTACGAGCAGTACTTC.

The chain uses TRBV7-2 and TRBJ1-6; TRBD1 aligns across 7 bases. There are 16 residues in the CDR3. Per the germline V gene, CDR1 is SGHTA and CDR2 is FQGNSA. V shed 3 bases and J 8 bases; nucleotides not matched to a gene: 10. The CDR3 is CASSFGGGRVDSPLHF. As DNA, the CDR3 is TGTGCCAGCAGCTTCGGAGGGGGCAGAGTGGATTCACCCCTCCACTTT.

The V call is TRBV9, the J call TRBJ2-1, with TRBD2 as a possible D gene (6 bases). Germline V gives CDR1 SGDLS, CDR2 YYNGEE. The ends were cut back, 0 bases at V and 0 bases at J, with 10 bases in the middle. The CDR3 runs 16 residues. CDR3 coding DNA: TGTGCCAGCAGCGTAGGGGCGGGGAGCTCCTACAATGAGCAGTTCTTC. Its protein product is CASSVGAGSSYNEQFF.

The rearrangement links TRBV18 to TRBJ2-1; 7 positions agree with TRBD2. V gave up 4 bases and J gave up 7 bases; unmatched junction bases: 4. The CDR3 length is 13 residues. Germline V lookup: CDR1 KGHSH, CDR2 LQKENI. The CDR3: CASSLGGINEQFF. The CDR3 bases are TGTGCCAGCTCACTCGGGGGGATTAATGAGCAGTTCTTC.